This TCR beta chain appears in the sequencing data of a study of blood T cell repertoires in COVID-19. This clone was detected only once. CDR1 and CDR2 (germline): SGHDT, YYEEEE. V was clipped by 2 bases and J by 7 bases, with 10 bases between them. CDR3 length: 13 residues. TCRdb's table, derived via immunoSEQ multiplex PCR, lists solely in-frame clones and lacks some. The table has about 99,000 clones, roughly 76% seen once; the top ten hold under 5.5%. The TCR sequence derives from a man older than 75 with COVID-19, enrolled during active disease. Material for sequencing was peripheral blood. The V call is TRBV5-6, the J call TRBJ1-5; D perhaps matches TRBD1 (6 bases). CDR3 nucleotide sequence: TGTGCCAGCAGCTTACAGGGTCACCAGCCCCAGCATTTT. Its translation: CASSLQGHQPQHF. The whole variable domain, filled in from reference TRBV5-6 and TRBJ1-5, reads DAGVTQSPTHLIKTRGQQVTLRCSPKSGHDTVSWYQQALGQGPQFIFQYYEEEERQRGNFPDRFSGHQFPNYSSELNVNALLLGDSALYLCASSLQGHQPQHFGDGTRLSIL.